These T cell receptor beta chains were read from a single sample in a study of shared clonotypes between healthy human individuals. Method: immunoSEQ multiplex PCR; TCRdb's copy keeps in-frame clones and lacks some. This sample carries about 520,000 clones, 95% to 97% of them seen once, and the ten largest clones take about 0.067%. Material for sequencing was naive CD4+ T cells sorted from blood. The source of these receptors is a woman under 40 in good health. Each CDR3 is given with its conserved first and last residue. Fields, in order: CDR3 protein, V gene, CDR3 length, J gene.

CDR3: CASSIDFTGTGDSPLHF; V: TRBV19; length: 17; J: TRBJ1-6
CDR3: CSARPEHNEQFF; V: TRBV29-1; length: 12; J: TRBJ2-1
CDR3: CASTPGTGGVRADTQYF; V: TRBV28; length: 17; J: TRBJ2-3
CDR3: CASSAGTGRYTEAFF; V: TRBV6-1; length: 15; J: TRBJ1-1
CDR3: CASSMGPVNTIYF; V: TRBV2; length: 13; J: TRBJ1-3
CDR3: CAIGQGDEQYF; V: TRBV27; length: 11; J: TRBJ2-7
CDR3: CASSIDGLAGATPLKYF; V: TRBV19; length: 17; J: TRBJ2-4
CDR3: CASSSGGGYTF; V: TRBV19; length: 11; J: TRBJ1-2
CDR3: CASSLTGGGNIQYF; V: TRBV7-2; length: 14; J: TRBJ2-4
CDR3: CASSLKPSGAYEQYF; V: TRBV27; length: 15; J: TRBJ2-7
CDR3: CASSQEPLGTGGNYGYTF; V: TRBV4-2; length: 18; J: TRBJ1-2
CDR3: CASSPPGTDSYEQYF; V: TRBV18; length: 15; J: TRBJ2-7
CDR3: CASSRDRLNYGYTF; V: TRBV5-5; length: 14; J: TRBJ1-2
CDR3: CASSFAGTEAFF; V: TRBV11-2; length: 12; J: TRBJ1-1
CDR3: CASSPLAGGPNTGELFF; V: TRBV7-2; length: 17; J: TRBJ2-2
CDR3: CASTRDSGANVLTF; V: TRBV19; length: 14; J: TRBJ2-6
CDR3: CASSQVISLRNEQFF; V: TRBV4-1; length: 15; J: TRBJ2-1
CDR3: CASSQVEGGHLTYEQYF; V: TRBV4-1; length: 17; J: TRBJ2-7
CDR3: CASSQERALPRGPPYYEQYF; V: TRBV4-1; length: 20; J: TRBJ2-7